The T cell receptor beta chain under discussion was sequenced for a study of cytomegalovirus exposure and HLA in healthy donors. V lost 7 bases to trimming and J lost 7 bases, with 18 bases between them. CDR3 length: 15 amino acids. In germline, CDR1 is SGHRS, CDR2 YFSETQ. The PCR ran on 60 Vbeta and 13 Jbeta primers. Only in-frame clones appear in the TCRdb table, and some are missing; sequencing was by immunoSEQ multiplex PCR. The sample lists about 82,000 clones; 65% to 80% were seen once. This TCR was recovered from a human donor in good health. Sequenced sample: PBMCs. The chain joins TRBV5-1 to TRBJ1-6; D possibly corresponds to TRBD1 (6 bases). The CDR3, as DNA: TGCGCCAGCCAATTCTACCGGGACACGAATTCACCCCTCCACTTT. Encoded protein: CASQFYRDTNSPLHF.